A single sample gave rise to the 5 T cell receptor beta chains below, sequenced in a study of blood T cell repertoires in COVID-19. Sequencing was performed with immunoSEQ multiplex PCR; in TCRdb, only in-frame clones are kept and a portion is missing. The table has over 12,000 clones, around 92% seen once. Source material: peripheral blood. These receptors were collected from a human donor with active COVID-19. The donor label of this sample is uncertain.

This clone has a single count. The chain is built from TRBV6-2 or TRBV6-3 and TRBJ1-5; TRBD1 is a possible D gene (5 bases). CDR1 and CDR2 (germline): MNHEY, SVGEGT. Trimming cost V 4 bases and J 3 bases, with 16 bases left between them. The CDR3 runs to 16 residues. The CDR3 DNA reads TGTGCCAGCAGTTCCAGACAGACCGATGTCAATCAGCCCCAGCATTTT. Translating gives CASSSRQTDVNQPQHF.

The chain couples TRBV9 to TRBJ1-4; D is perhaps TRBD1 (6 bases). Looked up from germline, CDR1 is SGDLS and CDR2 is YYNGEE. V gave up 2 bases and J gave up 1 base, with 12 bases separating them. The CDR3 has 16 residues. The CDR3 nucleotides read TGTGCCAGCAGCGTCGGACAGTGGGAAACTAATGAAAAACTGTTTTTT. Protein product: CASSVGQWETNEKLFF.

The rearrangement links TRBV6-5 to TRBJ1-3, with a tentative D call TRBD1 (5 bases). CDR1 MNHEY and CDR2 SVGAGI come from the germline V gene. The V gene lost 5 bases and the J gene lost 0 bases, with 11 bases spanning the gap. The CDR3 consists of 15 residues. The CDR3 loop reads CASSRRTGSGNTIYF. In DNA, the CDR3 is TGTGCCAGCAGTCGTCGAACAGGCTCTGGAAACACCATATATTTT.

The chain couples TRBV6-5 to TRBJ1-5, with 7 bases that match TRBD1. Germline V gene data show CDR1 as MNHEY and CDR2 as SVGAGI. The CDR3 contains 14 residues. V lost 5 bases, J lost 4 bases, and 5 bases stayed unmatched. DNA for the CDR3: TGTGCCAGCAGTCCGACAGGGCCGAATCAGCCCCAGCATTTT. Translated: CASSPTGPNQPQHF.

The chain couples TRBV5-6 to TRBJ2-2, with no clear D. The CDR3 extends over 14 amino acids. Trimming took 1 base from V and 4 from J, leaving 8 bases between them. Germline CDR1 is SGHDT and CDR2 is YYEEEE. The CDR3 region is CASSLPGTTGELFF. CDR3 sequence (DNA): TGTGCCAGCAGCTTGCCGGGTACCACCGGGGAGCTGTTTTTT.